This passage covers 14 T cell receptor beta chains from one sample sequenced in a study of T cells in Graves' hyperthyroidism and ophthalmopathy. Authors of the study amplified TCR beta CDR3 regions from RNA transcripts. The HTBI primer set was used in a first-round RT-PCR of the TCR CDR3. TCRdb re-called the multiplex PCR reads through MiXCR, storing one row per CDR3 protein. Of 530,000 or so distinct CDR3 sequences listed, around 22% are singletons. Source material: blood. The receptors shown here come from a woman aged 25-40 years with Graves' ophthalmopathy.

J is TRBJ2-5 and V is TRBV7-6; 11 bases are a match to TRBD2. The CDR3 runs 15 residues. V shed 7 bases and J 1 base; nucleotides not matched to a gene: 5. Per germline, CDR1 SGHVS and CDR2 FNYEAQ. Written as DNA, the CDR3 is TGTGCCAGCAAGCGACTAGCGGGATCCCAAGAGACCCAGTACTTC. Residues: CASKRLAGSQETQYF.

This clonotype was recorded many times. The chain employs TRBV7-2 and TRBJ1-2; TRBD1 might be the D (5 bases). The CDR3 consists of 14 residues. Trimming took 7 bases from V and 5 from J, leaving 17 bases between them. The V gene's germline CDR1 is SGHTA and CDR2 FQGNSA. The CDR3 loop is CASINPGGAYGYTF. CDR3 sequence (DNA): TGTGCCAGCATCAACCCGGGAGGGGCTTATGGCTACACCTTC.

The table lists this clonotype with many counts. The J gene is TRBJ1-1, the V gene TRBV6-6; the D is unclear. Trimming pared 7 bases from V and 5 bases from J, leaving 14 bases between. The CDR3 loop spans 13 amino acids. Germline CDR1 reads MNHNY; CDR2 reads SVGAGI (reference sequence). The CDR3 nucleotides read TGTGCCAGCATAGGCGGGGTGATGACTGAAGCTTTCTTT. Its protein product is CASIGGVMTEAFF.

In this sample, this clonotype turned up many times. The genes are TRBV27 and TRBJ2-7, with no clear D. Trimming stripped 1 base from V and 1 base from J, with 8 bases between. This CDR3 has 14 amino acids. The germline CDR1 and CDR2 sequences are MNHEY and SMNVEV (reference sequence). This chain's CDR3 is CASSLWAASYEQYF. The CDR3 nucleotides read TGTGCCAGCAGTTTATGGGCAGCTTCCTACGAGCAGTACTTC.

Ten or more counts support this clonotype. V and J are TRBV20-1 and TRBJ2-5, with 9 bases that match TRBD2. Losses at the gene ends were 4 bases for V and 7 bases for J; bases not matched to a gene: 7. Germline V gives CDR1 DFQATT, CDR2 SNEGSKA (reference sequence). This CDR3 spans 13 amino acids. CDR3 sequence reads: CSAISGGPATQYF. The CDR3 DNA reads TGCAGTGCTATTAGCGGGGGTCCTGCGACCCAGTACTTC.

This clonotype was counted between two and nine times. V gene TRBV20-1 combines with J gene TRBJ2-2; 7 bases are a match to TRBD1. Germline CDR1 is DFQATT and CDR2 is SNEGSKA (reference sequence). Trimming cost V 5 bases and J 5 bases; bases outside gene matches: 11. This CDR3 region has 15 residues. The CDR3 DNA reads TGCAGTGCTTCTAAATTTGACAGGGAGACCGGGGAGCTGTTTTTT. It yields the protein CSASKFDRETGELFF.

This clonotype has just one count. This chain links TRBV10-3 with TRBJ2-5; D tentatively reads TRBD1 or TRBD2 (5 bases each). Germline CDR1 reads ENHRY; CDR2 reads SYGVKD. The CDR3 consists of 14 residues. V lost 3 bases, J lost 1 base, and 9 bases lay in between. The CDR3 coding sequence is TGTGCCATCAGTGATCTTGGGACCCAAGAGACCCAGTACTTC. It specifies CAISDLGTQETQYF.

In this sample, this clonotype turned up many times. The chain is built from TRBV29-1 and TRBJ1-1; D is unresolved. Germline assignment: CDR1 SQVTM and CDR2 ANQGSEA. This CDR3 region has 14 residues. V was cut by 6 bases and J by 5 bases, with 19 bases left in between. In DNA, the CDR3 is TGCAGCGTGGACCGTGGAGGGTATCGTACTGAAGCTTTCTTT. It is translated as CSVDRGGYRTEAFF.

This clonotype was counted at least ten times. The chain employs TRBV12-3 or TRBV12-4 and TRBJ1-3, with 8 bases lining up with TRBD1. V lost 3 bases and J lost 0; bases outside the gene matches: 7. The CDR3 extends over 17 amino acids. CDR3 in amino acids: CASSFRTGPVSGNTIYF. The CDR3 nucleotides read TGTGCCAGCAGTTTCAGGACAGGGCCCGTCTCTGGAAACACCATATATTTT.

This clonotype was found a few times. The CDR3 spells CASSLLKAFTNAFF. The CDR3 DNA follows: TGTGCCAGCAGCTTATTAAAGGCATTTACGAATGCTTTCTTT. The rearrangement joins TRBV7-2 to TRBJ1-1; D gene uncertain. The germline V and J ends were trimmed by 2 bases and 11 bases, with 18 bases remaining between them. Germline lookup yields CDR1 SGHTA and CDR2 FQGNSA. The CDR3 contains 14 residues.

Remarks on this clonotype: At one of its ends the junction is not consistent with the germline gene, which may arise from a read error. This sequence joins TRBV5-4 and TRBJ2-7; tentatively, D is TRBD1 or TRBD2 (6 bases each). The V gene's germline CDR1 is SGHNT and CDR2 YYREEE (reference sequence). The CDR3 totals 11 residues. CDR3 in amino acids: CASSLNREEHF. CDR3 nucleotide sequence: TGTGCCAGCAGCCTAAACAGGGAGGAACACTTC.

This clonotype was recorded many times. This sequence joins TRBV27 and TRBJ1-2, with TRBD1 as a possible D gene (6 bases). Trimming pared 3 bases from V and 6 bases from J, leaving 11 bases between. This CDR3 is 13 amino acids long. The germline V gene has CDR1 MNHEY and CDR2 SMNVEV (reference sequence). CDR3 in amino acids: CASSFSGDNGYTF. The DNA of the CDR3 is TGTGCCAGCAGTTTTTCAGGGGATAATGGCTACACCTTC.

The rearrangement joins TRBV20-1 to TRBJ1-5; D gene ambiguous. CDR3 length: 14 amino acids. Germline-derived CDR1 and CDR2 are DFQATT and SNEGSKA (reference sequence). V was pared by 2 bases and J by 5 bases, with 13 bases between. Here the CDR3 reads CSARFPDLYQPQHF. CDR3 coding DNA: TGCAGTGCTAGATTTCCGGACTTGTATCAGCCCCAGCATTTT.

The genes are TRBV7-2 and TRBJ2-7, with a possible D match to TRBD2 (6 bases). This CDR3 spans 14 amino acids. V was trimmed by 7 bases and J by 7 bases, leaving 20 bases between them. Germline CDR1 and CDR2: SGHTA and FQGNSA. The CDR3: CASTPWPPAGEQYF. In DNA form, the CDR3 reads TGTGCCAGCACCCCATGGCCCCCGGCGGGAGAGCAGTACTTC.